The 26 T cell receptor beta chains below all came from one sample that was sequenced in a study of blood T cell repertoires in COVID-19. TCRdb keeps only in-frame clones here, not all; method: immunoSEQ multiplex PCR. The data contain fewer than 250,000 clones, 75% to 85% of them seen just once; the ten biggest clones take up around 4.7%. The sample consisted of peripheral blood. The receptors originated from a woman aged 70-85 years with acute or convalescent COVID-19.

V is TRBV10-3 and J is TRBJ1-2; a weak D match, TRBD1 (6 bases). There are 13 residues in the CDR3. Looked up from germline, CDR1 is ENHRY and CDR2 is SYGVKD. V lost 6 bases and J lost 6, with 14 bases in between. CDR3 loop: CAIRIQGTDGYTF. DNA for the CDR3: TGTGCCATCAGGATCCAGGGGACGGATGGCTACACCTTC.

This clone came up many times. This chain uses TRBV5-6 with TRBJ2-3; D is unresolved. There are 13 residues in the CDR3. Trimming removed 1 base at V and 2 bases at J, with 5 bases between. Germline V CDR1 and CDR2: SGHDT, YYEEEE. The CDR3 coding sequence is TGTGCCAGCAGCTTGCCTACCACAGATACGCAGTATTTT. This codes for CASSLPTTDTQYF.

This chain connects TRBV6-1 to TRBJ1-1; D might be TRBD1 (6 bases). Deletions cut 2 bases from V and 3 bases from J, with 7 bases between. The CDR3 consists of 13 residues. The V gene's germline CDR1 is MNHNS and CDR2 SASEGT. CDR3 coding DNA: TGTGCCAGCAGTGAAAGGACAGACACTGAAGCTTTCTTT. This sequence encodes CASSERTDTEAFF.

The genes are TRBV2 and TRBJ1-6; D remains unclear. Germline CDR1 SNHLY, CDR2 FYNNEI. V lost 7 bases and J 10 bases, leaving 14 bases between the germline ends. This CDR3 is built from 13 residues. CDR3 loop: CASTPGYQSPLHF. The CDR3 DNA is TGTGCCAGCACCCCAGGCTATCAGTCACCCCTCCACTTT. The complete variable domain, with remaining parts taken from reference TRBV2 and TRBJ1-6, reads EPEVTQTPSHQVTQMGQEVILRCVPISNHLYFYWYRQILGQKVEFLVSFYNNEISEKSEIFDDQFSVERPDGSNFTLKIRSTKLEDSAMYFCASTPGYQSPLHFGNGTRLTVT.

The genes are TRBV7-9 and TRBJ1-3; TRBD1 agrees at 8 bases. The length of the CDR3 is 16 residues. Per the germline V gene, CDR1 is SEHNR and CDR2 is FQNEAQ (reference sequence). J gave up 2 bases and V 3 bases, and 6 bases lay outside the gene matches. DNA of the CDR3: TGTGCCAGCAGCTTTGCTAGGACAGGGACTGGAAACACCATATATTTT. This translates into CASSFARTGTGNTIYF.

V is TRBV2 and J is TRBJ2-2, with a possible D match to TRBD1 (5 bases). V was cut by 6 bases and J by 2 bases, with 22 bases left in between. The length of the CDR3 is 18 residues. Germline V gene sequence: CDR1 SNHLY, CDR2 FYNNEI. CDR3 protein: CASRDGILGQGNTGELFF. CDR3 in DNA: TGTGCCAGCAGGGATGGAATTCTGGGTCAGGGTAACACCGGGGAGCTGTTTTTT.

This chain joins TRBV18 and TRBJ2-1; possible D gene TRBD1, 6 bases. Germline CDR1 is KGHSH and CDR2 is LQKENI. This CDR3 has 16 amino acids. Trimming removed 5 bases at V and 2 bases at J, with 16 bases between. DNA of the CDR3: TGTGCCAGCTCAAATTCACAGGGACCAACCTACAATGAGCAGTTCTTC. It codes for CASSNSQGPTYNEQFF.

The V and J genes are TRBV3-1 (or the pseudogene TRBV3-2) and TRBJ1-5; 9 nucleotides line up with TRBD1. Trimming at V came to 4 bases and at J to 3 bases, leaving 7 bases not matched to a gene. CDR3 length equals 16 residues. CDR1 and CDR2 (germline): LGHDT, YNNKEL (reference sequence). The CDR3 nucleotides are TGTGCCAGCAGCCTAAGGGGGACAGGGAACAATCAGCCCCAGCATTTT. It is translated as CASSLRGTGNNQPQHF.

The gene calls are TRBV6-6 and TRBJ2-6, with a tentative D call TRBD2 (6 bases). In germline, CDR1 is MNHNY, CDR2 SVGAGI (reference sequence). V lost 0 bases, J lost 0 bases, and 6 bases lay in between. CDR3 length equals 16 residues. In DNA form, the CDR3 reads TGTGCCAGCAGTTACTCGCGGGGCTCTGGGGCCAACGTCCTGACTTTC. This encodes CASSYSRGSGANVLTF.

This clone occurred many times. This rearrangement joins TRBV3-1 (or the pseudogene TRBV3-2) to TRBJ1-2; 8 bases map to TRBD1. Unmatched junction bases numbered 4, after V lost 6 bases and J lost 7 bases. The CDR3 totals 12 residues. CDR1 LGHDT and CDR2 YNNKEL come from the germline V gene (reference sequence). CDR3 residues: CASSVTGGGYTF. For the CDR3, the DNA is TGTGCCAGCAGTGTCACAGGGGGTGGCTACACCTTC.

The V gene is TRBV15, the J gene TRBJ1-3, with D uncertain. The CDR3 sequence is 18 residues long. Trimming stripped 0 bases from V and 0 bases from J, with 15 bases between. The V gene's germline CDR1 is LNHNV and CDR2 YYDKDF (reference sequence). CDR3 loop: CATSRDQVAESSGNTIYF. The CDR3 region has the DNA TGTGCCACCAGCAGAGATCAGGTTGCCGAAAGCTCTGGAAACACCATATATTTT.

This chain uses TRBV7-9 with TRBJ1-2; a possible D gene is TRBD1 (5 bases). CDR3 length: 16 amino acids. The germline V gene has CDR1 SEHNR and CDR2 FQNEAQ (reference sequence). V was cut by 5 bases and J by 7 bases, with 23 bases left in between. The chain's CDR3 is CASSPVFGVRGGGYTF. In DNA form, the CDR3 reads TGTGCCAGCAGCCCAGTCTTTGGAGTGCGGGGCGGTGGCTACACCTTC.

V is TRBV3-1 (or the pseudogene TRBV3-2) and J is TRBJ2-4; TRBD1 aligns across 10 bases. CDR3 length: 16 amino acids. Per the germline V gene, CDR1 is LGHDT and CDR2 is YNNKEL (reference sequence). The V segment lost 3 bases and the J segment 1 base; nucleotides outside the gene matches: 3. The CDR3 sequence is CASSQGQGLAKNIQYF. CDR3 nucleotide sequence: TGTGCCAGCAGCCAGGGACAGGGGCTGGCCAAAAACATTCAGTACTTC.

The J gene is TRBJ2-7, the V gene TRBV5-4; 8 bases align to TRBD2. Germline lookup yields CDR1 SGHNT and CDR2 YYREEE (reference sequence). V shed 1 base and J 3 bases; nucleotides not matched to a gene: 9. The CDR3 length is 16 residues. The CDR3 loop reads CASSLKNSRGVYEQYF. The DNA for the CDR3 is TGTGCCAGCAGCTTGAAAAATTCGCGGGGGGTCTACGAGCAGTACTTC.

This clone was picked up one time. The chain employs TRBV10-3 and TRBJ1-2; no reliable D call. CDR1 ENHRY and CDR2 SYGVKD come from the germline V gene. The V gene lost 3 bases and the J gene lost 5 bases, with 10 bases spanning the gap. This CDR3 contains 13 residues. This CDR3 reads CAISDWAVYGYTF. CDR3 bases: TGTGCCATCAGTGATTGGGCAGTTTATGGCTACACCTTC.

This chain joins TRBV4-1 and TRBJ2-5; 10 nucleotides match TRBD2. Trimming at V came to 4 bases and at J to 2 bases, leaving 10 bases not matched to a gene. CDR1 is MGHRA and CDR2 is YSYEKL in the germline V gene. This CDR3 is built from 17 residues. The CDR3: CASSRTLAGAPQETQYF. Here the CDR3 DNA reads TGCGCCAGCAGCCGAACCCTAGCGGGGGCACCTCAAGAGACCCAGTACTTC.

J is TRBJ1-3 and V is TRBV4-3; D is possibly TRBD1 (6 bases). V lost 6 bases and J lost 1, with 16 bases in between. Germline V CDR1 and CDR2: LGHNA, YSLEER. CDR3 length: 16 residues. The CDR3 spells CASRRDIAGSGNTIYF. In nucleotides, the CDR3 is TGCGCCAGCAGACGGGACATCGCAGGGTCTGGAAACACCATATATTTT.

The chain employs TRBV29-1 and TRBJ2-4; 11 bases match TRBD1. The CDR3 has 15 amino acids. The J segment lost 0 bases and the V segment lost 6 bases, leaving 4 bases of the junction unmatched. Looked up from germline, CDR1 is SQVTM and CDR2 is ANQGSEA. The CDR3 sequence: CSVRDRGVAKNIQYF. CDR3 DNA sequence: TGCAGCGTGCGGGACAGGGGGGTAGCCAAAAACATTCAGTACTTC.

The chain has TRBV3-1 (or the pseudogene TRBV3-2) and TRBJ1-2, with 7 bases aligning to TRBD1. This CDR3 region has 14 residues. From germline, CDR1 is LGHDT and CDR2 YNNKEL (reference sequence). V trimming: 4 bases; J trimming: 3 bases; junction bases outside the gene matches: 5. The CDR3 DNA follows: TGTGCCAGCAGCCGAGGACAGGCTTACTATGGCTACACCTTC. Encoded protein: CASSRGQAYYGYTF.

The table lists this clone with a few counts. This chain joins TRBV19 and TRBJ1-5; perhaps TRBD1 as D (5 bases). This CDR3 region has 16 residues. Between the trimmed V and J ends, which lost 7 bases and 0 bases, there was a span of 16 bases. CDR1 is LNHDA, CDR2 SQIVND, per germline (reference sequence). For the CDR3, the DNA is TGTGCCAGTACCCAAGGGACTCCATATAGCAATCAGCCCCAGCATTTT. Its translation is CASTQGTPYSNQPQHF.

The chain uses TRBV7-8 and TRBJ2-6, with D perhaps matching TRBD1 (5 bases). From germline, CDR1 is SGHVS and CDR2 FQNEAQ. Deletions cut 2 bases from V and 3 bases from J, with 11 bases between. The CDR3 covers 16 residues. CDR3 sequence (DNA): TGTGCCAGCAGCTTATTTACAGGTCTTGGGGCCAACGTCCTGACTTTC. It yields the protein CASSLFTGLGANVLTF.

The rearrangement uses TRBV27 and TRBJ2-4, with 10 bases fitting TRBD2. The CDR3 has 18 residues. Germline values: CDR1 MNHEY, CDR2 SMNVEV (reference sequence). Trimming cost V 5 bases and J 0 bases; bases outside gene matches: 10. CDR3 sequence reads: CASSGGLAGALAKNIQYF. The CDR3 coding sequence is TGTGCCAGCAGTGGAGGGCTAGCGGGGGCCCTAGCCAAAAACATTCAGTACTTC.

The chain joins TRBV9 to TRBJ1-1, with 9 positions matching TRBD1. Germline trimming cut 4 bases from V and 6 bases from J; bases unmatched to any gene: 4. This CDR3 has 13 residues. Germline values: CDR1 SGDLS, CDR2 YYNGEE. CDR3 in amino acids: CASSRTGESEAFF. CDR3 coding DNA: TGTGCCAGCAGCCGGACAGGGGAGTCTGAAGCTTTCTTT.

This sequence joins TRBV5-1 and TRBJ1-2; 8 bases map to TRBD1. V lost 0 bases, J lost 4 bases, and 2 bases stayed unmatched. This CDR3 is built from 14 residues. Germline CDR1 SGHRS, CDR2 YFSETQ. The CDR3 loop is CASSLGDRTYGYTF. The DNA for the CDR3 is TGCGCCAGCAGCTTGGGGGACAGGACCTATGGCTACACCTTC.

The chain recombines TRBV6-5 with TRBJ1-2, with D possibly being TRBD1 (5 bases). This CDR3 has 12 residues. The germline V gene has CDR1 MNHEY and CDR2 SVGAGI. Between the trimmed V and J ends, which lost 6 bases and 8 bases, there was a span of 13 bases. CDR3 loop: CASRQGVEGYTF. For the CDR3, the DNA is TGTGCCAGCAGGCAGGGTGTTGAGGGCTACACCTTC.

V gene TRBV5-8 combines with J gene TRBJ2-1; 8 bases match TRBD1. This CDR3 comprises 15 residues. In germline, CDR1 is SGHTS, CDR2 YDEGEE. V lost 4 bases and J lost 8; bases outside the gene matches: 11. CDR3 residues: CASSPRQGRSDEQFF. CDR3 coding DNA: TGTGCCAGCAGCCCCCGACAGGGGCGCAGCGATGAGCAGTTCTTC.